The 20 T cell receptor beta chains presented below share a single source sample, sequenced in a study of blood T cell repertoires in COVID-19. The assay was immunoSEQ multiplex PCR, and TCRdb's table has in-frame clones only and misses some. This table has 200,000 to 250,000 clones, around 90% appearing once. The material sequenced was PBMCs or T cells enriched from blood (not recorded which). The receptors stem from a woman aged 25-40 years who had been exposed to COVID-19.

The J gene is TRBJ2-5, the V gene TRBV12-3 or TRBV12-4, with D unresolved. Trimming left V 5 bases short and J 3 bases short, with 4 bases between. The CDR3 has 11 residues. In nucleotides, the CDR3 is TGTGCCAGCAGTCGCGAAGAGACCCAGTACTTC. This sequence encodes CASSREETQYF.

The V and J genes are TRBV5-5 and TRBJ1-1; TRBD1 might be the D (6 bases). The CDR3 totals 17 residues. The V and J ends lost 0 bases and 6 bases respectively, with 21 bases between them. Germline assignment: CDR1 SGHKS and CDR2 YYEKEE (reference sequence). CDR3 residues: CASSLAGHRVRESEAFF. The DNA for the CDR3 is TGTGCCAGCAGCTTGGCCGGTCACAGGGTCCGCGAGTCTGAAGCTTTCTTT. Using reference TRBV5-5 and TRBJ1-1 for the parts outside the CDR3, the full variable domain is DAGVTQSPTHLIKTRGQQVTLRCSPISGHKSVSWYQQVLGQGPQFIFQYYEKEERGRGNFPDRFSARQFPNYSSELNVNALLLGDSALYLCASSLAGHRVRESEAFFGQGTRLTVV.

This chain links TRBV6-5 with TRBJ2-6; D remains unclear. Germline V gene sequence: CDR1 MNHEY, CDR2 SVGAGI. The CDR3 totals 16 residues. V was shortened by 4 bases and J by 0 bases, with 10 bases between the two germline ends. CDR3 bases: TGTGCCAGCAGTTCCGACTCGACCTCTGGGGCCAACGTCCTGACTTTC. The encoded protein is CASSSDSTSGANVLTF.

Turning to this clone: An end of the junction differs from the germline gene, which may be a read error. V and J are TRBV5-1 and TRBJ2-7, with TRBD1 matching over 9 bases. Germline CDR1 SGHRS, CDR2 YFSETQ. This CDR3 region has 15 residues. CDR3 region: CASRLDSGTGNEQYF. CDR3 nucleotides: TGCGCCAGCAGATTGGACTCCGGGACAGGGAACGAGCAGTACTTC. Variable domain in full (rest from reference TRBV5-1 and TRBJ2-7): KAGVTQTPRYLIKTRGQQVTLSCSPISGHRSVSWYQQTPGQGLQFLFEYFSETQRNKGNFPGRFSGRQFSNSRSEMNVSTLELGDSALYLCASRLDSGTGNEQYFGPGTRLTVT.

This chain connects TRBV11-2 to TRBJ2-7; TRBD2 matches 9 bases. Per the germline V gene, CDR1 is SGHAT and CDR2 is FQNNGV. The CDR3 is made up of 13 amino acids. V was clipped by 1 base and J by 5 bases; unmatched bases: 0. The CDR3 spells CASSLGLADEQYF. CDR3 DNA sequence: TGTGCCAGCAGCTTAGGACTAGCGGACGAGCAGTACTTC.

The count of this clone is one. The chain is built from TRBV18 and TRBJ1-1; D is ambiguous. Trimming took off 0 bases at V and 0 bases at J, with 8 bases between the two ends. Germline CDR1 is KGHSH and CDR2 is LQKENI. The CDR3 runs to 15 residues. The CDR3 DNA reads TGTGCCAGCTCACCACCCCCACTTATGAACACTGAAGCTTTCTTT. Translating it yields CASSPPPLMNTEAFF. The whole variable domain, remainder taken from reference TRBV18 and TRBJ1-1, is NAGVMQNPRHLVRRRGQEARLRCSPMKGHSHVYWYRQLPEEGLKFMVYLQKENIIDESGMPKERFSAEFPKEGPSILRIQQVVRGDSAAYFCASSPPPLMNTEAFFGQGTRLTVV.

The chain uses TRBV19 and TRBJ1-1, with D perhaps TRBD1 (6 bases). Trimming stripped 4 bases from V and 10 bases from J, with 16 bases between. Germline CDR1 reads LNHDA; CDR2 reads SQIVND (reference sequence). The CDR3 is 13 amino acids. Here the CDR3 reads CASSKQGLAIAFF. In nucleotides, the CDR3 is TGTGCCAGTAGTAAACAGGGATTGGCCATAGCTTTCTTT.

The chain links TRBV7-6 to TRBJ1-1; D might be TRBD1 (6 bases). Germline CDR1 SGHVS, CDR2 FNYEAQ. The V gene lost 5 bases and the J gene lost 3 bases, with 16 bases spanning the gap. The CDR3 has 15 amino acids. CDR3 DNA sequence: TGTGCCAGCAGCCCCCGGGACACTGGGGACACTGAAGCTTTCTTT. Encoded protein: CASSPRDTGDTEAFF.

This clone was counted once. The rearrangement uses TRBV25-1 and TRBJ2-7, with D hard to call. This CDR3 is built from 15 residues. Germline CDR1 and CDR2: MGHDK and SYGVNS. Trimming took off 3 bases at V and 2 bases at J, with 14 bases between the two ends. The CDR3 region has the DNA TGTGCCAGCAGTGATCAAATACAGAGTACCTACGAGCAGTACTTC. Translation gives CASSDQIQSTYEQYF.

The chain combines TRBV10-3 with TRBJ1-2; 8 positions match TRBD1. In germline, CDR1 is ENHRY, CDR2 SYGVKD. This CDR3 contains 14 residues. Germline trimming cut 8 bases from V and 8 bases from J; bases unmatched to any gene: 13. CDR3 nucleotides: TGTGCCATCCAGAAGGACAGGGCCAAGGGGGGCTACACCTTC. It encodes CAIQKDRAKGGYTF.

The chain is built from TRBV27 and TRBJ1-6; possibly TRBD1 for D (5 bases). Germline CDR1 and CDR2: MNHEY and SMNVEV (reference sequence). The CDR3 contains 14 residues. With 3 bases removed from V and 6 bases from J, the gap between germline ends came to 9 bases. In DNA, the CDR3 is TGTGCCAGCAGTTTTGTGACAGCTAATTCACCCCTCCACTTT. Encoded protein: CASSFVTANSPLHF.

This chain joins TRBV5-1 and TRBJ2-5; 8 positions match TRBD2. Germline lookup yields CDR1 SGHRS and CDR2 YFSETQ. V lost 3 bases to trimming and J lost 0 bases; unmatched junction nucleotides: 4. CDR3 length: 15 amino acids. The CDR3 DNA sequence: TGCGCCAGCAGCTGGGCTAGCGGGTACCAAGAGACCCAGTACTTC. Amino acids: CASSWASGYQETQYF.

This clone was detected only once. The CDR3 sequence is CASSAWSRGGNTIYF. Here the CDR3 DNA reads TGTGCCAGCAGCGCATGGAGTCGGGGTGGAAACACCATATATTTT. The rearrangement links TRBV5-5 to TRBJ1-3; D is ambiguous. Germline V lookup: CDR1 SGHKS, CDR2 YYEKEE (reference sequence). The V and J ends lost 4 bases and 3 bases respectively, with 14 bases between them. The CDR3 is 15 residues long. The full variable domain, rest sourced from reference TRBV5-5 and TRBJ1-3, is DAGVTQSPTHLIKTRGQQVTLRCSPISGHKSVSWYQQVLGQGPQFIFQYYEKEERGRGNFPDRFSARQFPNYSSELNVNALLLGDSALYLCASSAWSRGGNTIYFGEGSWLTVV.

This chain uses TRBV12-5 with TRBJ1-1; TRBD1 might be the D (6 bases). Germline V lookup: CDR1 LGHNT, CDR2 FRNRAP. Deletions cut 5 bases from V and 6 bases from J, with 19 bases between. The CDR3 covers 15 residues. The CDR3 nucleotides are TGTGCTAGTGGTCCCCCACCCCCCAGGGGCCCTGAAGCTTTCTTT. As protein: CASGPPPPRGPEAFF.

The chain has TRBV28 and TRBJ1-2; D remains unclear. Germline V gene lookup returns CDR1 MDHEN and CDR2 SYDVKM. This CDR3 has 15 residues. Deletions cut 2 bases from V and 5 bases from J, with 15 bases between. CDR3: CASSLLTPFFYGYTF. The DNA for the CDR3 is TGTGCCAGCAGTTTACTGACTCCCTTTTTTTATGGCTACACCTTC.

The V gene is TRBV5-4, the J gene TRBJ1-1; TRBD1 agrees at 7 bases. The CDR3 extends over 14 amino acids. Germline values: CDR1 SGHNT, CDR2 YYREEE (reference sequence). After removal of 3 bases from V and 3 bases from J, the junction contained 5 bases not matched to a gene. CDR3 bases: TGTGCCAGCAGCTCCCGGCAGGGGGACACTGAAGCTTTCTTT. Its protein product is CASSSRQGDTEAFF. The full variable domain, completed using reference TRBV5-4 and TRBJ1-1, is ETGVTQSPTHLIKTRGQQVTLRCSSQSGHNTVSWYQQALGQGPQFIFQYYREEENGRGNFPPRFSGLQFPNYSSELNVNALELDDSALYLCASSSRQGDTEAFFGQGTRLTVV.

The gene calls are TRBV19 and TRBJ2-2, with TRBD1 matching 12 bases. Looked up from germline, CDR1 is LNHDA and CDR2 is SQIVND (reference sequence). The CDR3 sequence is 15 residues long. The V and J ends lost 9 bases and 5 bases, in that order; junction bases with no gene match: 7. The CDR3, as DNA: TGTGCCAGCCACCGGGACAGGGGGCGAACCGGGGAGCTGTTTTTT. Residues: CASHRDRGRTGELFF.

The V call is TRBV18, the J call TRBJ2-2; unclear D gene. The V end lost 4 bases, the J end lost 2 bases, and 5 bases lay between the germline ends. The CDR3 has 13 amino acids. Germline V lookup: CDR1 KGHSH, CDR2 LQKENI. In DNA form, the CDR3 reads TGTGCCAGCTCACGCGGTAACACCGGGGAGCTGTTTTTT. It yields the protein CASSRGNTGELFF. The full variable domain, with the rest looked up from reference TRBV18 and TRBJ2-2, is NAGVMQNPRHLVRRRGQEARLRCSPMKGHSHVYWYRQLPEEGLKFMVYLQKENIIDESGMPKERFSAEFPKEGPSILRIQQVVRGDSAAYFCASSRGNTGELFFGEGSRLTVL.

The CDR3 nucleotides are TGTGCCATTCATAGAACGAACTACACCTTC. Translation: CAIHRTNYTF. The V gene is TRBV28, the J gene TRBJ1-2, with D uncertain. The germline V and J ends were trimmed by 10 bases and 10 bases, with 13 bases remaining between them. The germline CDR1 and CDR2 sequences are MDHEN and SYDVKM. The CDR3 runs 10 residues.

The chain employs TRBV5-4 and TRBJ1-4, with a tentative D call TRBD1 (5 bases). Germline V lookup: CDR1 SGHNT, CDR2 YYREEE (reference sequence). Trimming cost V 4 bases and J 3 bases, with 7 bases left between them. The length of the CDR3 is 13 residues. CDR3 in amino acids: CASSKGANEKLFF. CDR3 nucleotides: TGTGCCAGCAGCAAAGGGGCTAATGAAAAACTGTTTTTT.